This T cell receptor beta chain appears in the sequencing data of a study of OX40 agonist ivuxolimab in advanced cancers. The wider study: Head and neck, renal cell, melanoma or hepatocellular carcinoma were the cancers that dose-escalation patients had. General study points: Some nonresponders additionally presented with little normalized T-cell clonal expansion.

The CDR3 is 15 residues long. The V end lost 3 bases, the J end lost 0 bases, and 15 bases lay between the germline ends. Germline CDR1 reads GTSNPN; CDR2 reads SVGIG (reference sequence). Patients had blood sampled at baseline and again on cycle 4 day 1 and cycle 7 day 1. As concerns this clone: Its antigen is currently unknown.

The table came from immunoSEQ multiplex PCR; TCRdb's copy has only in-frame clones and leaves some out. The profile shows some 95,000 clones, 70% to 90% of them singletons. The receptor was isolated from an adult with an advanced solid tumor such as melanoma, head and neck, liver or kidney cancer. The sample in question was CD4+ or CD8+ T cells sorted from blood, obtained in a trial of the OX40 agonist ivuxolimab. The V gene is TRBV30, the J gene TRBJ2-7, with a possible D match to TRBD2 (6 bases). Written as DNA, the CDR3 is TGTGCCTGGAGCCCCATGGGACTGAGCTCCTACGAGCAGTACTTC. This codes for CAWSPMGLSSYEQYF.